Listed below are T cell receptor beta chains from one sample, sequenced in a study of cytotoxic CD8 clonotypes in ibrutinib-treated CLL. The repertoire was sequenced with immunoSEQ multiplex PCR; TCRdb's copy has only in-frame clones and lacks some. Here the sample spans around 160,000 clones, around nine tenths being singletons. This material consisted of PBMCs, taken at disease progression, from a patient treated with ibrutinib. The receptor source for this set is a human donor with chronic lymphocytic leukemia. The CDR3 runs from the conserved cysteine through the conserved F or W. A D gene is named only where the DNA matches it firmly. The size entry is marked missing in some rows and otherwise reads once, few, many or a size class.

>NA|few|13|TRBJ1-1|TRBV19
TGTGCCAGTAGTCCTCCATTGGACACTGAAGCTTTCTTT
CASSPPLDTEAFF
>NA|NA|14|TRBJ1-5|TRBV30
TGTGCCTGGAGTGTGGACAGCCTTAATCAGCCCCAGCATTTT
CAWSVDSLNQPQHF
>NA|NA|15|TRBJ2-5|TRBV30
TGTGCCTGGAGTGTACTAGGTGGTTTAGGAGAGACCCAGTACTTC
CAWSVLGGLGETQYF
>TRBD1|NA|15|TRBJ2-7|TRBV27
TGTGCCAGCAGATCAAACCGGGACAGGGTCCACGAGCAGTACTTC
CASRSNRDRVHEQYF
>TRBD2|NA|13|TRBJ2-7|TRBV30
TGTGCCTGGAGTGGGACTAGCCTTCGCGAGCAGTACTTC
CAWSGTSLREQYF
>TRBD1|few|16|TRBJ1-5|TRBV12-5
TGTGCTAGTGGTTTGGGGATTCCAACAGGGGGTCAGCCCCAGCATTTT
CASGLGIPTGGQPQHF
>TRBD1|NA|15|TRBJ1-2|TRBV11-2
TGTGCCAGCAGCACAGAGACAGGGCCGAGGAATGGCTACACCTTC
CASSTETGPRNGYTF
>NA|NA|15|TRBJ2-7|TRBV23-1
TGCGCCAGCAGTCAATCAGCAGGACAAAACTACGAGCAGTACTTC
CASSQSAGQNYEQYF
>TRBD2|NA|15|TRBJ2-7|TRBV14
TGTGCCAGCAGCCAAGAGAAAGCGGGAGTATACGAGCAGTACTTC
CASSQEKAGVYEQYF
>TRBD2|NA|15|TRBJ2-6|TRBV27
TGTGCCAGCAGCCTAGCGGGAGTTGGGGCCAACGTCCTGACTTTC
CASSLAGVGANVLTF
>TRBD2|NA|15|TRBJ2-7|TRBV6-5
TGTGCCAGCGGATTTAGCGGGACGAGCTCCTACGAGCAGTACTTC
CASGFSGTSSYEQYF
>NA|NA|13|TRBJ1-2|TRBV7-6
TGTGCCAGCAGCATCGAACTGTCCGCTGGCTACACCTTC
CASSIELSAGYTF
>NA|NA|12|TRBJ2-7|TRBV13
TGTGCCAGCAGCTCCCGAGACTACGAGCAGTACTTC
CASSSRDYEQYF
>NA|NA|14|TRBJ2-2|TRBV5-1
TGCGCCAGCAGTATCAGGGGCGACACCGGGGAGCTGTTTTTT
CASSIRGDTGELFF
>NA|NA|13|TRBJ1-1|TRBV18
TGTGCCAGCTCACCAGCGTACGAATCTGAAGCTTTCTTT
CASSPAYESEAFF
>NA|NA|17|TRBJ1-1|TRBV12-5
TGTGCTAGTGGTTTCTCCACAGGTACCCAAATGAACACTGAAGCTTTCTTT
CASGFSTGTQMNTEAFF
>NA|NA|15|TRBJ1-3|TRBV5-4
TGTGCCAGCAGCTTGGGGACAAGTCCTGGAAACACCATATATTTT
CASSLGTSPGNTIYF
>TRBD2|NA|15|TRBJ2-1|TRBV6-5
TGTGCCAGCAGTTACTCGGGACTAGCGGGAGCTGAGCAGTTCTTC
CASSYSGLAGAEQFF
>NA|NA|14|TRBJ1-4|TRBV29-1
TGCAGCGTTGGGGTGGGGAGGGGCCGGGAAAAACTGTTTTTT
CSVGVGRGREKLFF
>NA|NA|15|TRBJ1-5|TRBV7-9
TGTGCCAGCAGCGACACTGGGGGGGGCAATCAGCCCCAGCATTTT
CASSDTGGGNQPQHF
>TRBD1|NA|16|TRBJ2-7|TRBV5-6
TGTGCCAGCAGCGAAACCGGGACAGGTGGGTCCTACGAGCAGTACTTC
CASSETGTGGSYEQYF
>NA|NA|16|TRBJ2-1|TRBV5-6
TGTGCCAGCAGCTTGATCTATGCGGAACCGAACAATGAGCAGTTCTTC
CASSLIYAEPNNEQFF